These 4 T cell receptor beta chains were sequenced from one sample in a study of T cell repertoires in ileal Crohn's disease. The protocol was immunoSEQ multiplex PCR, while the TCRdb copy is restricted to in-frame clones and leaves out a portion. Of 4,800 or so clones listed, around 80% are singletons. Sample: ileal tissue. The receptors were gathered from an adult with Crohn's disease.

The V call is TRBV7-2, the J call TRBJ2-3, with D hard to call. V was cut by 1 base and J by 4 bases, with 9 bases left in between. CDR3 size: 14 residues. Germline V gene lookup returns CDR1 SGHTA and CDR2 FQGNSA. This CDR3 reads CASSLVSRSDTQYF. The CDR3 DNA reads TGTGCCAGCAGCTTAGTTAGTAGATCAGATACGCAGTATTTT.

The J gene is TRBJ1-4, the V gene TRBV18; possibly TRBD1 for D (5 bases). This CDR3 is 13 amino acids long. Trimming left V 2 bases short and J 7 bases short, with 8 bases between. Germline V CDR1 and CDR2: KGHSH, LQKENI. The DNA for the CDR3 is TGTGCCAGCTCACCAAGAAGGGGTGAAAAACTGTTTTTT. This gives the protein CASSPRRGEKLFF.

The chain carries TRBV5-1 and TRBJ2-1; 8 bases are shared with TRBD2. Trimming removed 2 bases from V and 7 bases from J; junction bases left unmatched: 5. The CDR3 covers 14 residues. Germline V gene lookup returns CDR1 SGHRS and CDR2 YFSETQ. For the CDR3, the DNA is TGCGCCAGCAGCTTCGACGGGGGGGTGAATGAGCAGTTCTTC. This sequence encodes CASSFDGGVNEQFF.

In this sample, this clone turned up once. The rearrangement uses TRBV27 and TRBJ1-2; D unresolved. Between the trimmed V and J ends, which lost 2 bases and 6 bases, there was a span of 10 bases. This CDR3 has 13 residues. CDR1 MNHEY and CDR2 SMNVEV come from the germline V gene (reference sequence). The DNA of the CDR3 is TGTGCCAGCAGTTTAGATCCTCGCGATGGCTACACCTTC. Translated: CASSLDPRDGYTF.